The 9 T cell receptor beta chains below all came from one sample that was sequenced in a study of cytotoxic CD8 clonotypes in ibrutinib-treated CLL. The repertoire was sequenced with immunoSEQ multiplex PCR; TCRdb's copy has only in-frame clones and lacks some. The repertoire holds 70,000 to 80,000 clones, with less than 90% as singletons. The sample was PBMCs, taken after 24 months of ibrutinib treatment. These receptors originate from a human donor with chronic lymphocytic leukemia.

This chain connects TRBV15 to TRBJ2-3, with no clear D. Between the trimmed V and J ends, which lost 1 base and 0 bases, there was a span of 11 bases. The germline gives CDR1 LNHNV, CDR2 YYDKDF (reference sequence). This CDR3 region has 16 residues. The CDR3 DNA sequence: TGTGCCACCAGCAGAGGGTTGGAGCAGAGCACAGATACGCAGTATTTT. Translating it yields CATSRGLEQSTDTQYF.

V gene TRBV19 combines with J gene TRBJ1-5, with D possibly being TRBD1 (6 bases). The germline V gene encodes CDR1 LNHDA and CDR2 SQIVND (reference sequence). CDR3 length: 13 amino acids. The V and J ends lost 3 bases and 7 bases respectively, with 10 bases between them. For the CDR3, the DNA is TGTGCCAGTAGTATCGGGGGACACCAGCCCCAGCATTTT. Its translation: CASSIGGHQPQHF.

The chain is built from TRBV18 and TRBJ2-6, with TRBD2 identical over 7 bases. The germline gives CDR1 KGHSH, CDR2 LQKENI. The CDR3 consists of 17 residues. V was pared by 1 base and J by 0 bases, with 3 bases of the junction left unmatched. CDR3 residues: CASSPRSGNSGANVLTF. In nucleotides, the CDR3 is TGTGCCAGCTCACCACGGAGCGGGAACTCTGGGGCCAACGTCCTGACTTTC.

The chain joins TRBV28 to TRBJ1-5, with TRBD1 identical over 8 bases. Germline V gives CDR1 MDHEN, CDR2 SYDVKM. J was trimmed by 3 bases and V by 5 bases; bases with no gene match: 18. There are 19 residues in the CDR3. CDR3 region: CASSAQPTWLDRDNQPQHF. DNA for the CDR3: TGTGCCAGCAGTGCCCAACCCACCTGGCTGGACAGGGACAATCAGCCCCAGCATTTT.

CDR3 protein: CASSTGDSTEAFF. The CDR3, as DNA: TGTGCCAGCAGTACGGGGGACAGCACTGAAGCTTTCTTT. V usage is TRBV28 and J usage is TRBJ1-1, with 7 bases matching TRBD1. The germline V gene has CDR1 MDHEN and CDR2 SYDVKM. CDR3 length equals 13 residues. Germline trimming cut 5 bases from V and 4 bases from J; bases unmatched to any gene: 4.

V and J are TRBV7-9 and TRBJ1-4; no clear D gene. The CDR3 is 13 amino acids. Trimming left V 3 bases short and J 3 bases short, with 5 bases between. CDR1 SEHNR and CDR2 FQNEAQ come from the germline V gene (reference sequence). CDR3 sequence (DNA): TGTGCCAGCAGCTTTACGCCTAATGAAAAACTGTTTTTT. Protein: CASSFTPNEKLFF.

The rearrangement links TRBV6-5 to TRBJ2-1; D ambiguous. The CDR3 extends over 11 amino acids. The germline V gene encodes CDR1 MNHEY and CDR2 SVGAGI. V was trimmed by 6 bases and J by 9 bases, leaving 9 bases between them. CDR3: CASSRGAEQFF. CDR3 in DNA: TGTGCCAGCAGCAGAGGCGCTGAGCAGTTCTTC.

The chain couples TRBV20-1 to TRBJ2-5, with D uncertain. Looked up from germline, CDR1 is DFQATT and CDR2 is SNEGSKA (reference sequence). Trimming took off 3 bases at V and 5 bases at J, with 7 bases between the two ends. The CDR3 runs 11 residues. CDR3 sequence (DNA): TGCAGTGCTAGCCCCCCTGAGACCCAGTACTTC. Translation: CSASPPETQYF.

The V gene is TRBV9, the J gene TRBJ2-3; 7 bases fit TRBD2. Trimming cost V 3 bases and J 2 bases; bases outside gene matches: 6. The CDR3 is 15 residues long. CDR1 and CDR2 from the germline V gene are SGDLS and YYNGEE. CDR3 coding DNA: TGTGCCAGCAGCGCGACTAGCCGAACCACAGATACGCAGTATTTT. Its protein product is CASSATSRTTDTQYF.